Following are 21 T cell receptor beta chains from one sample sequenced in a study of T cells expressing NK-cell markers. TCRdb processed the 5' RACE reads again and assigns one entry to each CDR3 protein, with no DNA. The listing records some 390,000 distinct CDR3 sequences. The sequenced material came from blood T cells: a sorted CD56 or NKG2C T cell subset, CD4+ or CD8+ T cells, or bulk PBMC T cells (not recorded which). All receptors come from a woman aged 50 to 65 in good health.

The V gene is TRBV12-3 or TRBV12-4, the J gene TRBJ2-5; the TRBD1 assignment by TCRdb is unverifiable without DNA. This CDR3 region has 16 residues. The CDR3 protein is CASSRVRTGVQETQYF.

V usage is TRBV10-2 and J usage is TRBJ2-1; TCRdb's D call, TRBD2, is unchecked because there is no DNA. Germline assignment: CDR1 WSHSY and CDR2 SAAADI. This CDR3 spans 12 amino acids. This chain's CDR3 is CASRGGAYEQFF.

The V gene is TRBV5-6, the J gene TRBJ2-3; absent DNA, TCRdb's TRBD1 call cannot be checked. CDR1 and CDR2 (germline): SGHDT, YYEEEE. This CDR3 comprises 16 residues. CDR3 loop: CASSSRFPGHGDTQYF.

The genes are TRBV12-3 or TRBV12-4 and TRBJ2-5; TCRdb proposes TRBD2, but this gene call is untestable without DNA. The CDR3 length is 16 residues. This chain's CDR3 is CASSLISGNPQETQYF.

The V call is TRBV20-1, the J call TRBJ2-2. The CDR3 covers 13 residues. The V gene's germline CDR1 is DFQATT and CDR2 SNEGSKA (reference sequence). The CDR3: CSAIITDTGELFF.

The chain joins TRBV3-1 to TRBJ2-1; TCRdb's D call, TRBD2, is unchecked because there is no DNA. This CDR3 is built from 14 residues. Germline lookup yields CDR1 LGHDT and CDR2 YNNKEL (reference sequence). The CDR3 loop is CASSPSLLGNEQFF.

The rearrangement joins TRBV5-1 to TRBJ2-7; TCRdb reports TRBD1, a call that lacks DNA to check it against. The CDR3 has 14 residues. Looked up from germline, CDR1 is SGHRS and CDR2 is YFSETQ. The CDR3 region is CASSAGPPAGEQYF.

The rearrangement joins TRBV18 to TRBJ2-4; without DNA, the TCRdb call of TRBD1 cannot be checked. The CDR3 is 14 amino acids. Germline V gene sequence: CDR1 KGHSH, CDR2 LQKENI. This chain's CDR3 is CASSPLGQGNIQYF.

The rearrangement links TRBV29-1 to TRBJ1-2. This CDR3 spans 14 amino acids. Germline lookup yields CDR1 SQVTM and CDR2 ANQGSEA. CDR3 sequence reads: CSVGVRGSNYGYTF. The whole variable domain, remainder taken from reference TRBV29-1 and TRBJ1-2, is SAVISQKPSRDICQRGTSLTIQCQVDSQVTMMFWYRQQPGQSLTLIATANQGSEATYESGFVIDKFPISRPNLTFSTLTVSNMSPEDSSIYLCSVGVRGSNYGYTFGSGTRLTVV.

The chain's CDR3 is CASSEEVGQPQHF. This chain links TRBV6-4 with TRBJ1-5. CDR3 length equals 13 residues. The germline gives CDR1 MRHNA, CDR2 SNTAGT.

This CDR3 reads CASTPTSRNSREQYF. The rearrangement links TRBV5-1 to TRBJ2-7; TCRdb designates TRBD1, a call that cannot be tested without DNA. Germline CDR1 SGHRS, CDR2 YFSETQ. The CDR3 consists of 15 residues.

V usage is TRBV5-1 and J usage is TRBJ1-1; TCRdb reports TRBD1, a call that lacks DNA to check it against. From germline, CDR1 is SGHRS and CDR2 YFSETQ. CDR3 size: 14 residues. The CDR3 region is CASSLLGVETEAFF.

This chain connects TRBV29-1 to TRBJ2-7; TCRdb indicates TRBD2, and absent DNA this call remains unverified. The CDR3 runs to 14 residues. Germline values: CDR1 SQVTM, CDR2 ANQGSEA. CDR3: CSVEGTGTRREQYF.

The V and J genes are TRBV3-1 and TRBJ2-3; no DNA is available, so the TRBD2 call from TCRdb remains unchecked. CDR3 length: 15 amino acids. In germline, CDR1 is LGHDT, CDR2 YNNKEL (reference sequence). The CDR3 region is CASSRDGSATDTQYF.

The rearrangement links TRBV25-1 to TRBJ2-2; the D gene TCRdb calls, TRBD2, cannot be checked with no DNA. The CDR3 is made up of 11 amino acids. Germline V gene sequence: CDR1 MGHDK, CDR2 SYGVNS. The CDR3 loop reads CARRDSGELFF.

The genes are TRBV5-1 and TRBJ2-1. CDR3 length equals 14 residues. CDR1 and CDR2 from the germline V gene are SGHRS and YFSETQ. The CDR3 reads CASSFPSLWNEQFF.

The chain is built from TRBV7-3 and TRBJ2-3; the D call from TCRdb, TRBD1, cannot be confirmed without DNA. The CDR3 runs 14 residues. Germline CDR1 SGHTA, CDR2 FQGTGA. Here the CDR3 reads CASSLGGVRDTQYF.

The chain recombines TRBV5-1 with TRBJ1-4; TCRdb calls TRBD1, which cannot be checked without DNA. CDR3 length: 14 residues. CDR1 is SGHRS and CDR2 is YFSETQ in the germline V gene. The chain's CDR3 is CASSPGGYNEKLFF. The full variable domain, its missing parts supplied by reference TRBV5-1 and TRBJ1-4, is KAGVTQTPRYLIKTRGQQVTLSCSPISGHRSVSWYQQTPGQGLQFLFEYFSETQRNKGNFPGRFSGRQFSNSRSEMNVSTLELGDSALYLCASSPGGYNEKLFFGSGTQLSVL.

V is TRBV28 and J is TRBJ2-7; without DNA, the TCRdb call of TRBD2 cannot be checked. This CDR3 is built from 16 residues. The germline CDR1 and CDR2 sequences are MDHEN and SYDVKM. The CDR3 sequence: CASRTSGVDFTYEQYF.

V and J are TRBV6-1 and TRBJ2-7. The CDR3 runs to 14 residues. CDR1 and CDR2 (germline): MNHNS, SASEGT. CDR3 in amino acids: CASRHRDPTHEQYF.

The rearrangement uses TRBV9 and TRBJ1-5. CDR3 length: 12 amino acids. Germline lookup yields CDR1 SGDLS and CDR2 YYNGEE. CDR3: CASSDGDQPQHF.